These 9 T cell receptor beta chains share one sample of origin, sequenced in a study of early T cells in non-severe SARS-CoV-2 infection. TCRdb used MiXCR to reprocess the 5' RACE reads, holding one entry per CDR3 protein. Of tens of thousands of distinct CDR3 sequences listed, roughly 4% are singletons. The sequenced sample consisted of whole blood. All receptors come from an adult who was a healthcare worker with PCR-confirmed SARS-CoV-2 infection or an uninfected control (not recorded which).

This clonotype was observed many times. The V call is TRBV14, the J call TRBJ2-5; 9 nucleotides match TRBD2. J gave up 5 bases and V 5 bases, and 6 bases lay outside the gene matches. Germline loops: CDR1 SGHDN, CDR2 FVKESK. The CDR3 has 14 amino acids. The CDR3 sequence is CASSRGLAWETQYF. CDR3 nucleotides: TGTGCCAGCAGCAGGGGACTAGCCTGGGAGACCCAGTACTTC.

The chain is built from TRBV6-5 and TRBJ2-3, with 8 bases lining up with TRBD1. V shed 7 bases and J 0 bases; nucleotides not matched to a gene: 3. CDR1 MNHEY and CDR2 SVGAGI come from the germline V gene. CDR3 size: 14 residues. The CDR3 DNA reads TGTGCCAGCACGAGGACAGGGAGCACAGATACGCAGTATTTT. Its translation is CASTRTGSTDTQYF.

This clonotype was picked up many times. This chain joins TRBV20-1 and TRBJ2-3, with 8 bases aligning to TRBD2. The CDR3 loop spans 16 amino acids. J lost 6 bases, V lost 3 bases, and 14 bases had no gene match. CDR1 and CDR2 (germline): DFQATT, SNEGSKA (reference sequence). Here the CDR3 reads CSARESSGSVKDTQYF. The CDR3 DNA follows: TGCAGTGCTAGGGAGTCGAGCGGGAGCGTTAAGGATACGCAGTATTTT.

This clonotype was counted ten times or more. This sequence joins TRBV11-1 and TRBJ2-5, with unresolved D. The CDR3 loop spans 14 amino acids. CDR1 and CDR2 (germline): SGHAT, FQDESV (reference sequence). Trimming took off 8 bases at V and 0 bases at J, with 13 bases between the two ends. For the CDR3, the DNA is TGTGCCAGCGCGACAAGGGCGAACCAAGAGACCCAGTACTTC. Its translation is CASATRANQETQYF.

With respect to this clonotype: Since a much larger clone is just one base distant, this may be a read error. The J gene is TRBJ2-7, the V gene TRBV4-3; D might be TRBD1 or TRBD2, each matching 6 bases. The V and J ends lost 2 bases and 6 bases respectively, with 11 bases between them. The CDR3 runs to 13 residues. Germline V gene data show CDR1 as LGHNA and CDR2 as YSLEER. The CDR3 sequence is CASSQKRGAEQYF. In DNA form, the CDR3 reads TGCGCCAGCAGCCAAAAGAGGGGGGCCGAGCAGTACTTC.

This clonotype has a count of ten or more. This sequence joins TRBV5-1 and TRBJ1-1; 7 bases fit TRBD1. The CDR3 is 16 residues long. Germline CDR1 reads SGHRS; CDR2 reads YFSETQ. The V and J ends lost 1 base and 6 bases, in that order; junction bases with no gene match: 12. CDR3 sequence reads: CASSLRPTGSVAEAFF. The CDR3 bases are TGCGCCAGCAGCTTGAGGCCGACAGGGAGTGTTGCTGAAGCTTTCTTT.

This clonotype was counted ten times or more. The chain links TRBV10-3 to TRBJ2-2, with 8 bases that match TRBD1. There are 15 residues in the CDR3. With V trimmed by 10 bases and J by 6 bases, 13 bases remained unmatched. CDR1 is ENHRY and CDR2 is SYGVKD in the germline V gene. This CDR3 is CANRDGTGGSGELFF. The DNA of the CDR3 is TGTGCCAACCGGGACGGGACAGGCGGGTCCGGGGAGCTGTTTTTT.

This sequence joins TRBV6-2 or TRBV6-3 and TRBJ2-4, with 7 nucleotides matching TRBD2. This CDR3 has 17 amino acids. Trimming removed 9 bases from V and 0 bases from J; junction bases left unmatched: 14. The germline gives CDR1 MNHEY, CDR2 SVGEGT. Here the CDR3 DNA reads TGTGCCAGTTGGGACTCCAATGGACTAGGAGCCAAAAACATTCAGTACTTC. Translation gives CASWDSNGLGAKNIQYF.

This clonotype was found many times. The germline gene is not matched at one end of the junction; a read error may be the cause. The chain employs TRBV2 and TRBJ1-2; D gene ambiguous. This CDR3 spans 15 amino acids. CDR1 is SNHLY and CDR2 is FYNNEI in the germline V gene. The CDR3 nucleotides read TGTGCCAGCCGTGAAGGGTGGACGGATAACTATGGCTACACCTTC. This gives the protein CASREGWTDNYGYTF. The variable domain in full, completed from reference TRBV2 and TRBJ1-2, reads EPEVTQTPSHQVTQMGQEVILRCVPISNHLYFYWYRQILGQKVEFLVSFYNNEISEKSEIFDDQFSVERPDGSNFTLKIRSTKLEDSAMYFCASREGWTDNYGYTFGSGTRLTVV.